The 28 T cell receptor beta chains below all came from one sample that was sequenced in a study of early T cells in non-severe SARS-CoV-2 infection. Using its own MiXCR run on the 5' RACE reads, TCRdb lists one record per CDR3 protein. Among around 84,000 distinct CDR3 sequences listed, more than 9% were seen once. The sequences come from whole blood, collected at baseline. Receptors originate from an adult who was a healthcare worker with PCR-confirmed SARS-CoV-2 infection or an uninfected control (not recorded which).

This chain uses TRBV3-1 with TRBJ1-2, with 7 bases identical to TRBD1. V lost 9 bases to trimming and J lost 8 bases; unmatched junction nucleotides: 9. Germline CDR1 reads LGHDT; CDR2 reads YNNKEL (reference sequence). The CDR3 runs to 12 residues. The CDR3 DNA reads TGTGCCAGTTCCGGACAGGTTAGGGGCTACACCTTC. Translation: CASSGQVRGYTF.

Here the CDR3 DNA reads TGTGCCAGCTCACCATCCGGGAGCTACTACGAGCAGTACTTC. Translating gives CASSPSGSYYEQYF. The V call is TRBV18, the J call TRBJ2-7, with D possibly TRBD2 on 6 matching bases. Germline V gene lookup returns CDR1 KGHSH and CDR2 LQKENI. This CDR3 region has 14 residues. Trimming pared 2 bases from V and 3 bases from J, leaving 11 bases between.

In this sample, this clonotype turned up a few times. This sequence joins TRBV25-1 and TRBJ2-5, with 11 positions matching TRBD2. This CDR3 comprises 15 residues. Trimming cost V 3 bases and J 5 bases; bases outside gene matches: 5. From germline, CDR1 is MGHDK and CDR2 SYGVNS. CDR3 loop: CASSDTSGSRETQYF. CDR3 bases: TGTGCCAGCAGTGACACTAGCGGGAGCAGGGAGACCCAGTACTTC.

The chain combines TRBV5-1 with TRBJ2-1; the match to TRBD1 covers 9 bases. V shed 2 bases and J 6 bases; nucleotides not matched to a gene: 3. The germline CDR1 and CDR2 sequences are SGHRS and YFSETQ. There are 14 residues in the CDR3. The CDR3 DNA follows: TGCGCCAGCAGCTTACAGGGGGCGCCCAATGAGCAGTTCTTC. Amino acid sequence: CASSLQGAPNEQFF. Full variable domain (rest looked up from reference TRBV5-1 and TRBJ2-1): KAGVTQTPRYLIKTRGQQVTLSCSPISGHRSVSWYQQTPGQGLQFLFEYFSETQRNKGNFPGRFSGRQFSNSRSEMNVSTLELGDSALYLCASSLQGAPNEQFFGPGTRLTVL.

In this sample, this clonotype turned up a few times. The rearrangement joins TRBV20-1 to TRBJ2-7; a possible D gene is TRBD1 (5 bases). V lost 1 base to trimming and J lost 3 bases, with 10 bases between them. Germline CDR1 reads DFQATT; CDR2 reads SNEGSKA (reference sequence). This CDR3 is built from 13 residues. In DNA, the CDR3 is TGCAGTGCTAGAGGACCACAGGACTACGAGCAGTACTTC. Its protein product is CSARGPQDYEQYF.

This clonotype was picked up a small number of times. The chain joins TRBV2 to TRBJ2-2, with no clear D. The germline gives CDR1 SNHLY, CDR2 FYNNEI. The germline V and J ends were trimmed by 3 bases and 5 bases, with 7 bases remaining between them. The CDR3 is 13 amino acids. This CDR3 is CASSDVRTGELFF. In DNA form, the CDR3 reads TGTGCCAGCAGTGACGTACGGACCGGGGAGCTGTTTTTT. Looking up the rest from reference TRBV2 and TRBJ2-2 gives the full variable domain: EPEVTQTPSHQVTQMGQEVILRCVPISNHLYFYWYRQILGQKVEFLVSFYNNEISEKSEIFDDQFSVERPDGSNFTLKIRSTKLEDSAMYFCASSDVRTGELFFGEGSRLTVL.

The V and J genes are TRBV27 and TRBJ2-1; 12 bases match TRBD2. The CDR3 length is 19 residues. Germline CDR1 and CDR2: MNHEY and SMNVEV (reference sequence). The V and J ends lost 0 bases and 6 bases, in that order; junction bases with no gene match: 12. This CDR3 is CASSLSRGGAGLAGNEQFF. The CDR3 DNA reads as TGTGCCAGCAGTTTATCGAGAGGGGGCGCGGGACTAGCGGGCAATGAGCAGTTCTTC.

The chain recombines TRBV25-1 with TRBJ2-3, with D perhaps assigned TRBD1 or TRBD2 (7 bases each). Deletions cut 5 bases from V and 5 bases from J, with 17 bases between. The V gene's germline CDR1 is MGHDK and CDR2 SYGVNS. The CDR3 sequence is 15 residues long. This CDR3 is CASSWGGQTGDTQYF. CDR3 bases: TGTGCCAGCAGTTGGGGGGGACAGACGGGAGATACGCAGTATTTT.

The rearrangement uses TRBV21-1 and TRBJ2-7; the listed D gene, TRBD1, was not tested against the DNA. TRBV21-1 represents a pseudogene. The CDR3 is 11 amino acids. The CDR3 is CASSVPYEQYF. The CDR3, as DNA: TGTGCCAGCTCGGTCCCTTACGAGCAGTACTTC.

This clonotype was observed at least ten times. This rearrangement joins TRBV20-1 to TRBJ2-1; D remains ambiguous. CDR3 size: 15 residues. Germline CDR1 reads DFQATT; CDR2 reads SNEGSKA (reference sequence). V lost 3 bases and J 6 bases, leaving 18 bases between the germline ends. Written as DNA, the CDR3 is TGCAGTGCTAGTCTCCGAACCTGGTCTATCAATGAGCAGTTCTTC. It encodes CSASLRTWSINEQFF.

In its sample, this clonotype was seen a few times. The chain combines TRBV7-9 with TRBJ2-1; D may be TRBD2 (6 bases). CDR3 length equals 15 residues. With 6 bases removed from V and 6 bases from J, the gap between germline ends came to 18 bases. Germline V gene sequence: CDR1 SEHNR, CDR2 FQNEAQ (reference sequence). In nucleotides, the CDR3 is TGTGCCAGCAGTTTTCGAGCGGGTGCTAGCAATGAGCAGTTCTTC. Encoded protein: CASSFRAGASNEQFF.

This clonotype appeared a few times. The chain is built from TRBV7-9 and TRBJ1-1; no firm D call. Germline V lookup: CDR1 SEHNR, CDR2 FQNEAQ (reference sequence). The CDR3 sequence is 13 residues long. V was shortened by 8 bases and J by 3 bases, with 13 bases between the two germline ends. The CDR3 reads CASSDWRDTEAFF. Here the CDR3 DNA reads TGTGCCAGCTCCGATTGGAGGGACACTGAAGCTTTCTTT. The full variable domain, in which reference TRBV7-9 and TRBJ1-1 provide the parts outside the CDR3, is DTGVSQNPRHKITKRGQNVTFRCDPISEHNRLYWYRQTLGQGPEFLTYFQNEAQLEKSRLLSDRFSAERPKGSFSTLEIQRTEQGDSAMYLCASSDWRDTEAFFGQGTRLTVV.

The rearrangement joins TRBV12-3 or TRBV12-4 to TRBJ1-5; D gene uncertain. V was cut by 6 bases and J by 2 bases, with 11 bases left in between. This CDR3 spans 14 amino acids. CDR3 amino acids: CASRQSLGNQPQHF. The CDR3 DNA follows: TGTGCCAGCAGGCAGTCGTTAGGCAATCAGCCCCAGCATTTT.

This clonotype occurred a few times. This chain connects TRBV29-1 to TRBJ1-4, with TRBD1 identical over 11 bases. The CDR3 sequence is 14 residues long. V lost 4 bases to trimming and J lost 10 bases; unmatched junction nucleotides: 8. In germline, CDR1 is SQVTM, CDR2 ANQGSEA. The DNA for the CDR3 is TGCAGCGTTGGGCACACCGGGACAGGGGGAAAACTGTTTTTT. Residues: CSVGHTGTGGKLFF.

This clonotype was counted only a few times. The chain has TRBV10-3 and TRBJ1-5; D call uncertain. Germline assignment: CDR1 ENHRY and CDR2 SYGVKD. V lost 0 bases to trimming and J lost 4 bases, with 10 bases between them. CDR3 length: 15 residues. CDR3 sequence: CAISESITENQPQHF. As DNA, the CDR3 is TGTGCCATCAGTGAGTCGATCACAGAAAATCAGCCCCAGCATTTT.

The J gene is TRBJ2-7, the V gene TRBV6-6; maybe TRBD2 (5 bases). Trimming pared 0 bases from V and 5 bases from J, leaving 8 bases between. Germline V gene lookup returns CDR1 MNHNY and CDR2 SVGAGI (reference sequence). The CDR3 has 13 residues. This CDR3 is CASSYSRGNEQYF. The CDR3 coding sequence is TGTGCCAGCAGTTACTCGAGAGGGAACGAGCAGTACTTC.

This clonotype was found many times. The CDR3 DNA reads TGTGCCACCTTGGACTCGGGGGGGGAGACCCAGTACTTC. Protein sequence: CATLDSGGETQYF. This chain links TRBV28 with TRBJ2-5, with 8 bases lining up with TRBD2. CDR1 is MDHEN and CDR2 is SYDVKM in the germline V gene. This CDR3 has 13 amino acids. Unmatched junction bases numbered 9, after V lost 10 bases and J lost 5 bases.

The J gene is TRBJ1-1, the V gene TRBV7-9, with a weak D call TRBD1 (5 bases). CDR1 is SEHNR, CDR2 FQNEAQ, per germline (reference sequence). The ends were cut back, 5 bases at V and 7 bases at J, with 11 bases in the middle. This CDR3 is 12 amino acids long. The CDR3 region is CASSLRQYEAFF. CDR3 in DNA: TGTGCCAGCAGCCTTAGACAGTATGAAGCTTTCTTT.

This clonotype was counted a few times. CDR3: CASSWTSGDLTSTDTQYF. CDR3 DNA: TGTGCCAGCAGCTGGACTAGCGGGGACCTGACTAGCACAGATACGCAGTATTTT. The V and J genes are TRBV7-9 and TRBJ2-3; 12 bases are shared with TRBD2. The trim removed 4 bases at V and 0 bases at J, leaving 8 bases unmatched. Germline V lookup: CDR1 SEHNR, CDR2 FQNEAQ (reference sequence). The CDR3 length is 18 residues.

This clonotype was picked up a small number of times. The CDR3 sequence is CATSHGTSGSLTDTQYF. The CDR3 bases are TGTGCCACCAGCCACGGGACTAGCGGGAGTCTCACAGATACGCAGTATTTT. This chain connects TRBV15 to TRBJ2-3, with TRBD2 identical over 14 bases. V dropped 5 bases and J dropped 2; count of bases not matched to a gene: 6. This CDR3 region has 17 residues. Per germline, CDR1 LNHNV and CDR2 YYDKDF (reference sequence).

CDR3 coding DNA: TGCGCCAGCAGCTTGTTAACGACCCGGTCCACCGGGGAGCTGTTTTTT. The encoded protein is CASSLLTTRSTGELFF. The chain joins TRBV5-1 to TRBJ2-2; D unclear. Trimming took off 1 base at V and 4 bases at J, with 14 bases between the two ends. This CDR3 has 16 amino acids. Germline V gene sequence: CDR1 SGHRS, CDR2 YFSETQ.

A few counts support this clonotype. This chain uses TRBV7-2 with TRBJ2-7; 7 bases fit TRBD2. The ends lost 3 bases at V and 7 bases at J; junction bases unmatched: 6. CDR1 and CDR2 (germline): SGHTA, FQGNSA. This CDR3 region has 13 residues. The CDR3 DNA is TGTGCCAGCAGCTTTACGGGAGGCAGTGAGCAGTACTTC. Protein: CASSFTGGSEQYF.

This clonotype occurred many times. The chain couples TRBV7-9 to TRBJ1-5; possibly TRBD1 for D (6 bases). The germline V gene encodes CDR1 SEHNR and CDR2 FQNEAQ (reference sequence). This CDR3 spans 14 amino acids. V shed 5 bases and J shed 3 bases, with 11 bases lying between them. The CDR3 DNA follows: TGTGCCAGCAGCGCGGACAGTTTCAATCAGCCCCAGCATTTT. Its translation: CASSADSFNQPQHF.

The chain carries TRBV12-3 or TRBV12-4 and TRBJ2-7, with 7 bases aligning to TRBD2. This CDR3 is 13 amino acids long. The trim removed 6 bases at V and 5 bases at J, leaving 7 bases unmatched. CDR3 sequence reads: CASSLGGTNEQYF. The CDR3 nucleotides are TGTGCCAGCAGCCTGGGGGGGACGAACGAGCAGTACTTC.

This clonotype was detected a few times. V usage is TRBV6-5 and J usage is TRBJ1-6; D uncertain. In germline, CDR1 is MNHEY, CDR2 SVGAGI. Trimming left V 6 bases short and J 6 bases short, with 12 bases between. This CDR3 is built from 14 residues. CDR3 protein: CASSTGRFNSPLHF. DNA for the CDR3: TGTGCCAGCAGCACCGGGCGTTTTAATTCACCCCTCCACTTT.

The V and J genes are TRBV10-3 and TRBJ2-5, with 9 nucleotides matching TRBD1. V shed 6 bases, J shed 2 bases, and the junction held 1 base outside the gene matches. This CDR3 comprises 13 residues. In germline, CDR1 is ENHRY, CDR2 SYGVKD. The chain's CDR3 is CAIRGQGQETQYF. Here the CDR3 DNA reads TGTGCCATCAGGGGACAGGGACAAGAGACCCAGTACTTC.

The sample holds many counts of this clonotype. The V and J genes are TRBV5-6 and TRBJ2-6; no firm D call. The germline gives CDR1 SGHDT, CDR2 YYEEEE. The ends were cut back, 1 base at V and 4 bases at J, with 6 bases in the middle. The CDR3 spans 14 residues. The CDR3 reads CASSLPSGANVLTF. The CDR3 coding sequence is TGTGCCAGCAGCTTGCCCTCCGGGGCCAACGTCCTGACTTTC.

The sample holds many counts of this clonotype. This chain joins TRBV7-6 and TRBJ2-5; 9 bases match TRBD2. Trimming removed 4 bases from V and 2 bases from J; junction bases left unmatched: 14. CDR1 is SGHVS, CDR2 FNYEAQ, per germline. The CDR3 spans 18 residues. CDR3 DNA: TGTGCCAGCAGCTCCACGGCCCTCTCCGGACTAGCGCAAGAGACCCAGTACTTC. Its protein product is CASSSTALSGLAQETQYF.